The next 4 T cell receptor beta chains were all read from a single sample in a study of T cell changes during pregnancy in multiple sclerosis. Here immunoSEQ multiplex PCR was the method, and the copy in TCRdb shows in-frame clones only, minus some. The data show some 63,000 clones, with 91% seen just once and around 0.81% held by the top ten. This sample comprised peripheral blood, obtained before pregnancy. These receptors came from a female donor with multiple sclerosis, enrolled in a pregnancy study.

The V call is TRBV27, the J call TRBJ1-2, with 10 bases aligning to TRBD1. This CDR3 has 18 residues. Germline CDR1 is MNHEY and CDR2 is SMNVEV (reference sequence). V lost 4 bases and J lost 0; bases outside the gene matches: 11. CDR3 nucleotides: TGTGCCAGCAGTTGGGATCCGGGACAGGGGCCTTCTAACTATGGCTACACCTTC. It translates to CASSWDPGQGPSNYGYTF.

This chain joins TRBV5-1 and TRBJ1-1; 9 nucleotides align to TRBD1. CDR1 and CDR2 from the germline V gene are SGHRS and YFSETQ. Trimming removed 0 bases from V and 8 bases from J; junction bases left unmatched: 8. The CDR3 is 15 amino acids. CDR3 in DNA: TGCGCCAGCAGCTTGGGCTCTACAGGGGGCGGGGAAGCTTTCTTT. Protein product: CASSLGSTGGGEAFF. The whole variable domain, remainder taken from reference TRBV5-1 and TRBJ1-1, is KAGVTQTPRYLIKTRGQQVTLSCSPISGHRSVSWYQQTPGQGLQFLFEYFSETQRNKGNFPGRFSGRQFSNSRSEMNVSTLELGDSALYLCASSLGSTGGGEAFFGQGTRLTVV.

V is TRBV6-5 and J is TRBJ2-3; 9 positions match TRBD1. Germline V CDR1 and CDR2: MNHEY, SVGAGI. The CDR3 consists of 14 residues. The V segment lost 5 bases and the J segment 6 bases; nucleotides outside the gene matches: 6. The CDR3 DNA reads TGTGCCAGCAGTCTACAGGGGGCACGGGATACGCAGTATTTT. This codes for CASSLQGARDTQYF.

J is TRBJ1-2 and V is TRBV10-1; 8 positions match TRBD1. Germline values: CDR1 WNHNN, CDR2 SYGVQD (reference sequence). CDR3 length equals 20 residues. V lost 0 bases and J lost 0; bases outside the gene matches: 15. CDR3 sequence reads: CASSESPVRQGRGPNYGYTF. CDR3 nucleotide sequence: TGCGCCAGCAGTGAGTCCCCCGTTCGACAGGGGAGGGGACCTAACTATGGCTACACCTTC.